This T cell receptor (beta chain) comes out of a study of cytomegalovirus exposure and HLA in healthy donors. Worth noting for this clone: Its specificity is not known.

PCR amplification relied on 60 Vbeta primers (plus 13 Jbeta primers). Original processing methods: Approximately 78 million unique TCR beta chains, some 9.9 million of them shared, were counted by a later analysis. Assay used: immunoSEQ multiplex PCR; TCRdb lists only in-frame clones, some missing. That table gives V, J and clone size, and the DNA gave D and trimming. The repertoire consists of about 160,000 clones, with around 90% occurring once and the leading ten covering under 0.95%. Study-wide points: Later analysis indicated greater clonal expansion among HLA-associated TCR beta chains than among equally common other chains. The authors reported that TCR beta sequences could predict HLA-A and HLA-B alleles. These predictions were accurate for most subjects in the first cohort. Cytomegalovirus association was listed for 150 or so TCR beta chains.

The ends were cut back, 4 bases at V and 3 bases at J, with 9 bases in the middle. CDR1 is SEHNR, CDR2 FQNEAQ, per germline (reference sequence). The CDR3 has 13 amino acids. The chain joins TRBV7-9 to TRBJ2-5, with D possibly being TRBD2 (5 bases). Sequencing input: PBMCs. This receptor was identified in a woman aged 25-40 years in good health and CMV-seronegative. CDR3 loop: CASSSPGEETQYF. The CDR3 DNA reads as TGTGCCAGCAGCTCGCCCGGGGAAGAGACCCAGTACTTC.